A single sample is the source of the 19 T cell receptor beta chains below, sequenced in a study of cytomegalovirus exposure and HLA in healthy donors. 13 Jbeta primers and 60 Vbeta primers were used for the PCR. The protocol was immunoSEQ multiplex PCR, while the TCRdb copy is restricted to in-frame clones and leaves out a portion. This sample carries around 130,000 clones, 8.5% to 10% of them seen once, and the ten largest clones take under 7%. Material: PBMCs. These receptors all come from a man aged 40-50 years in good health and CMV-seronegative.

In this sample, this clone turned up a few times. The chain is built from TRBV9 and TRBJ1-2; possibly TRBD1 for D (6 bases). V was pared by 4 bases and J by 9 bases, with 16 bases between. CDR3 size: 13 residues. The V gene's germline CDR1 is SGDLS and CDR2 YYNGEE. CDR3 protein: CASSTGTTGSYTF. DNA for the CDR3: TGTGCCAGCAGCACGGGGACAACGGGAAGCTACACCTTC.

This clone was observed a handful of times. This sequence may be a read error, since a much larger clone differs from it by one base. CDR3 DNA: TGTGCCAGCAGTTCCGGGACAGGGGGTTACGAGCAGTACTTC. It specifies CASSSGTGGYEQYF. The V call is TRBV28, the J call TRBJ2-7, with TRBD1 identical over 11 bases. V trimming: 4 bases; J trimming: 4 bases; junction bases outside the gene matches: 3. The CDR3 spans 14 residues. The germline CDR1 and CDR2 sequences are MDHEN and SYDVKM.

This clone was seen a handful of times. J is TRBJ1-1 and V is TRBV4-1; possibly TRBD1 for D (6 bases). The CDR3 covers 17 residues. Germline V lookup: CDR1 MGHRA, CDR2 YSYEKL. The ends were cut back, 0 bases at V and 1 base at J, with 15 bases in the middle. DNA for the CDR3: TGCGCCAGCAGCCAAGAATGGGCAGGGGCCCGGAACACTGAAGCTTTCTTT. Translation gives CASSQEWAGARNTEAFF.

This sequence joins TRBV14 and TRBJ2-1; 8 bases map to TRBD1. Trimming removed 3 bases from V and 8 bases from J; junction bases left unmatched: 9. CDR1 is SGHDN and CDR2 is FVKESK in the germline V gene. The CDR3 has 15 amino acids. The CDR3 sequence is CASSQWQGAADEQFF. CDR3 coding DNA: TGTGCCAGCAGCCAGTGGCAGGGGGCGGCGGATGAGCAGTTCTTC.

This clone was picked up a small number of times. The sample contains more than one DNA sequence encoding this CDR3. The genes are TRBV10-3 and TRBJ1-2, with TRBD1 as a possible D gene (5 bases). CDR3 length: 12 amino acids. Trimming took off 9 bases at V and 5 bases at J, with 13 bases between the two ends. Per the germline V gene, CDR1 is ENHRY and CDR2 is SYGVKD. The CDR3 DNA reads TGTGCCATACAGAGGGAGGGGTATGGCTACACCTTC. Amino acids: CAIQREGYGYTF.

This CDR3 is CASSSPVGNAGNSPLHF. Here the CDR3 DNA reads TGTGCCAGCAGTTCCCCCGTCGGTAATGCAGGCAATTCACCCCTCCACTTT. V gene TRBV7-8 combines with J gene TRBJ1-6; D uncertain. Trimming took off 6 bases at V and 7 bases at J, with 22 bases between the two ends. CDR3 size: 17 residues. In germline, CDR1 is SGHVS, CDR2 FQNEAQ.

The chain combines TRBV11-2 with TRBJ2-7; TRBD2 matches 8 bases. V dropped 3 bases and J dropped 1; count of bases not matched to a gene: 8. Germline V gene lookup returns CDR1 SGHAT and CDR2 FQNNGV. The CDR3 has 16 amino acids. The CDR3: CASSLSAGGTSYEQYF. In nucleotides, the CDR3 is TGTGCCAGCAGCTTGTCCGCGGGGGGAACTTCCTACGAGCAGTACTTC.

This clone was detected a few times. This rearrangement joins TRBV5-1 to TRBJ2-1; 15 bases line up with TRBD2. This CDR3 region has 16 residues. The V and J ends lost 1 base and 10 bases, in that order; junction bases with no gene match: 6. Germline values: CDR1 SGHRS, CDR2 YFSETQ. The CDR3: CASSLTGLAGGKEQFF. The CDR3 region has the DNA TGCGCCAGCAGCTTGACAGGACTAGCGGGGGGGAAGGAGCAGTTCTTC.

This clone came up a few times. V usage is TRBV5-1 and J usage is TRBJ2-3; 10 nucleotides line up with TRBD2. The CDR3 runs 15 residues. Unmatched junction bases numbered 9, after V lost 6 bases and J lost 5 bases. CDR1 is SGHRS and CDR2 is YFSETQ in the germline V gene. The chain's CDR3 is CASTQSGGDGDTQYF. CDR3 sequence (DNA): TGCGCCAGCACCCAAAGCGGGGGGGATGGAGATACGCAGTATTTT.

This clone was observed a few times. The chain carries TRBV7-8 and TRBJ2-5; 13 nucleotides align to TRBD2. CDR1 SGHVS and CDR2 FQNEAQ come from the germline V gene. This CDR3 region has 16 residues. V was pared by 5 bases and J by 1 base, with 4 bases of the junction left unmatched. The CDR3 DNA sequence: TGTGCCAGCAGCACCCGACTAGCGGGGGGCCAAGAGACCCAGTACTTC. This gives the protein CASSTRLAGGQETQYF.

This chain uses TRBV4-1 with TRBJ2-7; 9 bases fit TRBD1. The germline gives CDR1 MGHRA, CDR2 YSYEKL. Trimming removed 1 base from V and 5 bases from J; junction bases left unmatched: 6. This CDR3 spans 15 amino acids. CDR3 coding DNA: TGCGCCAGCAGCCAAGGAGGGGGACAGGGAAACGAGCAGTACTTC. Protein: CASSQGGGQGNEQYF.

V usage is TRBV5-6 and J usage is TRBJ1-1; no definite D call. The CDR3 consists of 15 residues. CDR1 is SGHDT and CDR2 is YYEEEE in the germline V gene. Between the trimmed V and J ends, which lost 0 bases and 4 bases, there was a span of 13 bases. The CDR3 here is CASSLAPTGFTEAFF. The CDR3 nucleotides are TGTGCCAGCAGCTTGGCCCCCACCGGGTTCACTGAAGCTTTCTTT.

This clone was seen only a few times. The rearrangement links TRBV7-8 to TRBJ1-2; D possibly corresponds to TRBD1 (5 bases). Trimming took 1 base from V and 0 from J, leaving 15 bases between them. Germline V CDR1 and CDR2: SGHVS, FQNEAQ. The CDR3 has 17 residues. The CDR3 protein is CASSLVRAGNANYGYTF. The DNA for the CDR3 is TGTGCCAGCAGCTTAGTTCGTGCAGGGAATGCTAACTATGGCTACACCTTC. Full variable domain (rest looked up from reference TRBV7-8 and TRBJ1-2): GAGVSQSPRYKVAKRGQDVALRCDPISGHVSLFWYQQALGQGPEFLTYFQNEAQLDKSGLPSDRFFAERPEGSVSTLKIQRTQQEDSAVYLCASSLVRAGNANYGYTFGSGTRLTVV.

The rearrangement uses TRBV30 and TRBJ2-7; perhaps TRBD1 as D (6 bases). Per germline, CDR1 GTSNPN and CDR2 SVGIG (reference sequence). The CDR3 spans 15 residues. V was trimmed by 4 bases and J by 3 bases, leaving 19 bases between them. The CDR3 coding sequence is TGTGCCTGGACTGTGGAAGGGGGTCCTTTCTACGAGCAGTACTTC. Protein: CAWTVEGGPFYEQYF.

This clone was seen a few times. For the CDR3, the DNA is TGTGCCAGCATGGGGGGCTACAATGAGCAGTTCTTC. Its protein product is CASMGGYNEQFF. J is TRBJ2-1 and V is TRBV2; the D gene is possibly TRBD2 (6 bases). Germline lookup yields CDR1 SNHLY and CDR2 FYNNEI. The CDR3 has 12 residues. Trimming took 7 bases from V and 3 from J, leaving 7 bases between them.

This clone has a handful of counts. The chain combines TRBV6-5 with TRBJ2-4, with 8 bases lining up with TRBD2. With 4 bases clipped from V and 8 bases from J, the junction kept 10 bases outside the gene matches. This CDR3 is 15 amino acids long. Germline V CDR1 and CDR2: MNHEY, SVGAGI. The chain's CDR3 is CASSSDPMRGDIQYF. In nucleotides, the CDR3 is TGTGCCAGCAGTTCCGATCCGATGCGGGGGGACATTCAGTACTTC.

The V call is TRBV9, the J call TRBJ2-5; D possibly corresponds to TRBD2 (6 bases). V lost 4 bases to trimming and J lost 5 bases, with 15 bases between them. Germline V lookup: CDR1 SGDLS, CDR2 YYNGEE. The CDR3 length is 14 residues. The CDR3 loop reads CASSPGVGSETQYF. For the CDR3, the DNA is TGTGCCAGCAGCCCGGGGGTGGGGAGCGAGACCCAGTACTTC.

The chain links TRBV27 to TRBJ1-1, with D hard to call. Trimming took 3 bases from V and 0 from J, leaving 8 bases between them. The CDR3 contains 14 residues. The germline V gene has CDR1 MNHEY and CDR2 SMNVEV (reference sequence). CDR3: CASSLGRLNTEAFF. The DNA for the CDR3 is TGTGCCAGCAGTTTGGGCAGGTTGAACACTGAAGCTTTCTTT.

There are many counts of this clone. The V and J genes are TRBV5-1 and TRBJ2-3; D may be TRBD2 (6 bases). Trimming removed 2 bases from V and 4 bases from J, with 11 bases in between. The CDR3 covers 14 residues. The germline V gene has CDR1 SGHRS and CDR2 YFSETQ. As DNA, the CDR3 is TGCGCCAGCAGCTTAGGAGGGGCCGCAGATACGCAGTATTTT. Its translation: CASSLGGAADTQYF.